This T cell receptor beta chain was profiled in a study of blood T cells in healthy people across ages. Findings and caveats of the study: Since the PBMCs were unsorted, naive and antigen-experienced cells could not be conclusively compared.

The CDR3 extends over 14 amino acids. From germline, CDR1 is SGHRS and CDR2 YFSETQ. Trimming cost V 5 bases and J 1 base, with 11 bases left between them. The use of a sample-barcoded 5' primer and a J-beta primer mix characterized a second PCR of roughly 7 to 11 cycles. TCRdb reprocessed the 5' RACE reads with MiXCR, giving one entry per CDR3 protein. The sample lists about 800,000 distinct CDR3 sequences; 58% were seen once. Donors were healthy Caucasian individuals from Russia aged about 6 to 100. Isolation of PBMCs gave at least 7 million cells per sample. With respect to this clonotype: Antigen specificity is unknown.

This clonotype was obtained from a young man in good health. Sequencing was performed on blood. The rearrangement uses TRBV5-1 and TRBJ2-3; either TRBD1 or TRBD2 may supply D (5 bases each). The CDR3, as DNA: TGCGCCAGCAGTTGGGGGATCCGCACAGATACGCAGTATTTT. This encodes CASSWGIRTDTQYF.